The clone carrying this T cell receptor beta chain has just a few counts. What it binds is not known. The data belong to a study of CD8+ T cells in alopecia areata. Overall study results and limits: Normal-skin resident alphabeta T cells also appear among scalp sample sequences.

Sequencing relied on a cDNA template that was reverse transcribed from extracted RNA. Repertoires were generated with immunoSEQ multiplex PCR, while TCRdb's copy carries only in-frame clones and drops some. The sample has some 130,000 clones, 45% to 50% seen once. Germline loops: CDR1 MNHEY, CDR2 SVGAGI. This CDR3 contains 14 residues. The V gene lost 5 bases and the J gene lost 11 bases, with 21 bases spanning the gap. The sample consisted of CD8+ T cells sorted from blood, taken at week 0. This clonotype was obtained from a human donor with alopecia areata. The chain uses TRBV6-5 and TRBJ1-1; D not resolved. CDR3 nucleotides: TGTGCCAGCAGTCTCCAGGACGGTGGCCATTTGGCTTTCTTT. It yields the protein CASSLQDGGHLAFF.